These 29 T cell receptor beta chains were sequenced from one sample in a study of CD8+ T cells in alopecia areata. Following RNA extraction, reverse transcription yielded cDNA that acted as the sequencing template. Here immunoSEQ multiplex PCR was the method, and the copy in TCRdb shows in-frame clones only, minus some. The table includes approximately 99,000 clones, approximately 59% detected once. Sequenced sample: CD8+ T cells sorted from blood. These receptors were taken from a human donor in good health.

This chain links TRBV2 with TRBJ2-1; 10 bases are a match to TRBD2. The CDR3 contains 14 residues. V was clipped by 10 bases and J by 2 bases; unmatched bases: 5. Germline assignment: CDR1 SNHLY and CDR2 FYNNEI. As DNA, the CDR3 is TGTGCCACCCCCACTAGCGGGACCTACAATGAGCAGTTCTTC. Translating gives CATPTSGTYNEQFF.

The gene calls are TRBV23-1 and TRBJ2-7; D is uncertain. TRBV23-1 is known as an ORF, though its function is uncertain. V lost 4 bases to trimming and J lost 3 bases, with 4 bases between them. The length of the CDR3 is 11 residues. Written as DNA, the CDR3 is TGCGCCAGCAGTCCCGGCTACGAGCAGTACTTC. Translated: CASSPGYEQYF.

The CDR3 sequence is CASSPSGQGYGYTF. CDR3 nucleotide sequence: TGTGCCAGTAGTCCTTCGGGACAGGGCTATGGCTACACCTTC. J is TRBJ1-2 and V is TRBV19; 9 bases map to TRBD1. V shed 5 bases and J 4 bases; nucleotides not matched to a gene: 5. The CDR3 loop spans 14 amino acids. The V gene's germline CDR1 is LNHDA and CDR2 SQIVND (reference sequence).

The rearrangement links TRBV13 to TRBJ2-2, with 9 bases identical to TRBD1. In germline, CDR1 is PRHDT, CDR2 FYEKMQ (reference sequence). The CDR3 has 17 residues. J lost 6 bases, V lost 5 bases, and 13 bases had no gene match. CDR3 DNA sequence: TGTGCCAGCAGCCCGGAACGCGGACAGGGGTATCCCGGGGAGCTGTTTTTT. This encodes CASSPERGQGYPGELFF.

This clone was seen more than once but under ten times. The chain combines TRBV7-9 with TRBJ2-1; 8 bases match TRBD1. The CDR3 totals 14 residues. V was pared by 6 bases and J by 5 bases, with 6 bases of the junction left unmatched. Germline V gene sequence: CDR1 SEHNR, CDR2 FQNEAQ (reference sequence). CDR3 region: CASRTGGPHNEQFF. CDR3 nucleotide sequence: TGTGCCAGCAGAACAGGGGGTCCCCACAATGAGCAGTTCTTC.

The table lists this clone with a few counts. V usage is TRBV19 and J usage is TRBJ2-1; 9 bases agree with TRBD2. Germline V CDR1 and CDR2: LNHDA, SQIVND (reference sequence). This CDR3 has 17 residues. The junction had 8 bases not matched to a gene; V was cut back by 0 bases and J by 5 bases. The CDR3 protein is CASSIDLSSGVHNEQFF. The DNA of the CDR3 is TGTGCCAGTAGTATAGATCTGTCTAGCGGGGTACACAATGAGCAGTTCTTC.

This sequence joins TRBV6-1 and TRBJ2-5; D is perhaps TRBD1 (6 bases). Germline V lookup: CDR1 MNHNS, CDR2 SASEGT. V was cut by 6 bases and J by 5 bases, with 19 bases left in between. The CDR3 is 15 residues long. CDR3 sequence (DNA): TGTGCCAGCAGCGACCGAGGGGGAGAGCAGGAGACCCAGTACTTC. Its protein product is CASSDRGGEQETQYF.

A note on this clone: Other DNA sequences in the sample encode the same CDR3. The chain joins TRBV27 to TRBJ1-5, with unresolved D. The germline V and J ends were trimmed by 0 bases and 7 bases, with 7 bases remaining between them. Germline V gene data show CDR1 as MNHEY and CDR2 as SMNVEV (reference sequence). This CDR3 is 13 amino acids long. The CDR3 loop is CASSLSGSQPQHF. The CDR3 DNA is TGTGCCAGCAGTTTATCAGGGTCCCAGCCCCAGCATTTT.

This clone was recorded a few times. The rearrangement links TRBV29-1 to TRBJ2-7, with 7 bases lining up with TRBD1. Germline trimming cut 5 bases from V and 0 bases from J; bases unmatched to any gene: 10. This CDR3 is built from 15 residues. Germline V CDR1 and CDR2: SQVTM, ANQGSEA. CDR3 DNA sequence: TGCAGCGTTCAGGTCTTTGGGACAGTCTCCTACGAGCAGTACTTC. Protein product: CSVQVFGTVSYEQYF.

The chain combines TRBV6-4 with TRBJ2-5; 8 nucleotides agree with TRBD1. Germline values: CDR1 MRHNA, CDR2 SNTAGT. CDR3 length: 15 amino acids. V shed 6 bases, J shed 5 bases, and the junction held 11 bases outside the gene matches. CDR3 protein: CASSKQGGTSETQYF. In DNA form, the CDR3 reads TGTGCCAGCAGCAAACAGGGGGGCACGAGTGAGACCCAGTACTTC.

The chain combines TRBV4-3 with TRBJ2-5, with D tentatively TRBD1 (6 bases). Trimming removed 4 bases at V and 5 bases at J, with 8 bases between. CDR1 LGHNA and CDR2 YSLEER come from the germline V gene. This CDR3 contains 12 residues. The CDR3 sequence is CASSPDRETQYF. The CDR3 bases are TGCGCCAGCAGCCCCGACAGGGAGACCCAGTACTTC.

As to this clone: A read error likely explains this, since a far larger clone differs by one base. The J gene is TRBJ1-5, the V gene TRBV11-2; D call uncertain. The length of the CDR3 is 14 residues. Trimming took off 1 base at V and 0 bases at J, with 4 bases between the two ends. In germline, CDR1 is SGHAT, CDR2 FQNNGV. This CDR3 is CASSLGNSNQPQHF. The CDR3 nucleotides are TGTGCCAGCAGCTTAGGCAATAGCAATCAGCCCCAGCATTTT.

The chain couples TRBV7-9 to TRBJ2-1; D is undetermined. The germline CDR1 and CDR2 sequences are SEHNR and FQNEAQ (reference sequence). The CDR3 is 14 residues long. CDR3 amino acids: CASGPGWSYNEQFF. CDR3 sequence (DNA): TGTGCGTCTGGGCCAGGATGGTCCTACAATGAGCAGTTCTTC.

This chain uses TRBV6-5 with TRBJ2-3; D remains ambiguous. This CDR3 is 14 amino acids long. Germline loops: CDR1 MNHEY, CDR2 SVGAGI. The V and J ends lost 6 bases and 1 base respectively, with 11 bases between them. CDR3 in amino acids: CASRDWVGTDTQYF. CDR3 DNA: TGTGCCAGCAGAGATTGGGTCGGCACAGATACGCAGTATTTT.

The chain uses TRBV11-2 and TRBJ2-1; D is undetermined. The CDR3 contains 13 residues. Germline CDR1 reads SGHAT; CDR2 reads FQNNGV. The V and J ends lost 4 bases and 0 bases respectively, with 4 bases between them. Here the CDR3 DNA reads TGTGCCAGCAGCTCCCCCTCCTACAATGAGCAGTTCTTC. As protein: CASSSPSYNEQFF.

The genes are TRBV23-1 and TRBJ2-7; D is undetermined. TRBV23-1 is labeled an ORF, and its function is uncertain. Trimming shortened V by 4 bases and J by 5 bases, and 3 bases separated the two germline ends. The CDR3 is 10 residues long. The CDR3 region is CASSPDEQYF. DNA for the CDR3: TGCGCCAGCAGTCCAGACGAGCAGTACTTC.

The chain couples TRBV14 to TRBJ1-5, with D maybe TRBD1 (5 bases). V lost 2 bases, J lost 2 bases, and 13 bases lay in between. This CDR3 is 16 amino acids long. From germline, CDR1 is SGHDN and CDR2 FVKESK. This CDR3 is CASSQHDSNRNQPQHF. For the CDR3, the DNA is TGTGCCAGCAGCCAACACGACAGTAACCGCAATCAGCCCCAGCATTTT.

V usage is TRBV27 and J usage is TRBJ1-5, with unresolved D. V dropped 6 bases and J dropped 0 bases, with 12 bases sitting between them. Germline values: CDR1 MNHEY, CDR2 SMNVEV (reference sequence). CDR3 length: 15 residues. The CDR3, as DNA: TGTGCCAGCAGACCTAGGGCCAATAGCAATCAGCCCCAGCATTTT. This translates into CASRPRANSNQPQHF.

This clone turned up a few times. CDR3 DNA: TGTGCCAGCAGTGATCCCCGGGAGGTGACAGGGGAAGGCTACACCTTC. Encoded protein: CASSDPREVTGEGYTF. J is TRBJ1-2 and V is TRBV25-1; 8 nucleotides agree with TRBD1. Germline V gene sequence: CDR1 MGHDK, CDR2 SYGVNS. J lost 8 bases, V lost 3 bases, and 14 bases had no gene match. The CDR3 spans 16 residues.

The chain recombines TRBV5-6 with TRBJ2-1; D gene uncertain. This CDR3 spans 16 amino acids. Germline V gives CDR1 SGHDT, CDR2 YYEEEE. The V and J ends lost 0 bases and 5 bases respectively, with 15 bases between them. The CDR3 sequence is CASSLGDPSPNNEQFF. DNA for the CDR3: TGTGCCAGCAGCTTGGGGGATCCCTCCCCTAACAATGAGCAGTTCTTC.

The chain recombines TRBV4-1 with TRBJ1-2; unclear D gene. Germline lookup yields CDR1 MGHRA and CDR2 YSYEKL. V gave up 0 bases and J gave up 4 bases, with 12 bases separating them. The CDR3 is made up of 15 amino acids. CDR3 DNA sequence: TGCGCCAGCAGCCAAGATGGGTTGTCCAGCTATGGCTACACCTTC. It encodes CASSQDGLSSYGYTF.

This chain uses TRBV29-1 with TRBJ2-3; D ambiguous. Trimming took 0 bases from V and 2 from J, leaving 9 bases between them. Germline assignment: CDR1 SQVTM and CDR2 ANQGSEA. This CDR3 contains 14 residues. CDR3: CSVEEASPTDTQYF. The DNA of the CDR3 is TGCAGCGTTGAAGAGGCCAGCCCCACAGATACGCAGTATTTT.

This clone was recorded a few times. The chain links TRBV10-3 to TRBJ1-2; 7 nucleotides match TRBD1. The CDR3 is 13 residues long. V was clipped by 8 bases and J by 4 bases; unmatched bases: 7. The germline gives CDR1 ENHRY, CDR2 SYGVKD. The CDR3 region has the DNA TGTGCCATCTTGGGGGACAGCGGCTATGGCTACACCTTC. It is translated as CAILGDSGYGYTF.

The J gene is TRBJ2-5, the V gene TRBV7-9, with 12 positions matching TRBD2. The J segment lost 5 bases and the V segment lost 5 bases, leaving 6 bases of the junction unmatched. In germline, CDR1 is SEHNR, CDR2 FQNEAQ (reference sequence). This CDR3 region has 15 residues. The CDR3 DNA follows: TGTGCCAGCAGCGATACTAGCGGGGGGACGGAGACCCAGTACTTC. Its protein product is CASSDTSGGTETQYF.

The chain has TRBV6-5 and TRBJ2-3; TRBD2 matches at 8 bases. The germline CDR1 and CDR2 sequences are MNHEY and SVGAGI. CDR3 length: 14 residues. The J segment lost 6 bases and the V segment lost 7 bases, leaving 9 bases of the junction unmatched. The CDR3 DNA reads as TGTGCCAGCATCACTGGACTAGCTGGGGATACGCAGTATTTT. Its translation is CASITGLAGDTQYF.

This clone was counted only a few times. This chain connects TRBV29-1 to TRBJ1-1, with D unresolved. The germline CDR1 and CDR2 sequences are SQVTM and ANQGSEA. Trimming shortened V by 7 bases and J by 12 bases, and 24 bases separated the two germline ends. This CDR3 region has 13 residues. The CDR3 sequence is CSAMDGSHLSTFF. The CDR3 coding sequence is TGCAGCGCCATGGACGGGTCCCATTTGAGTACTTTCTTT.

This clone occurred many times. The chain carries TRBV2 and TRBJ1-5; the D gene is possibly TRBD1 (6 bases). Trimming left V 7 bases short and J 5 bases short, with 15 bases between. Germline CDR1 is SNHLY and CDR2 is FYNNEI. There are 14 residues in the CDR3. This CDR3 reads CASTVLQGDQPQHF. The CDR3 DNA reads TGTGCCAGCACGGTTCTACAGGGCGATCAGCCCCAGCATTTT.

V usage is TRBV5-6 and J usage is TRBJ1-2; possible D gene TRBD1, 5 bases. Germline V gene sequence: CDR1 SGHDT, CDR2 YYEEEE. V lost 2 bases to trimming and J lost 0 bases, with 11 bases between them. This CDR3 comprises 15 residues. CDR3 sequence reads: CASSFMTESNYGYTF. The DNA of the CDR3 is TGTGCCAGCAGCTTTATGACAGAATCTAACTATGGCTACACCTTC.

The chain is built from TRBV7-9 and TRBJ2-7; no reliable D call. Germline CDR1 reads SEHNR; CDR2 reads FQNEAQ (reference sequence). Trimming removed 1 base from V and 6 bases from J, with 10 bases in between. The CDR3 is made up of 13 amino acids. The CDR3, as DNA: TGTGCCAGCAGCTTAGGGGAACTTGGCGAGCAGTACTTC. This translates into CASSLGELGEQYF.